A selection of T cell receptor beta chains follows, all from one sample in a study of beta chain features in type 1 diabetes. Clones were read by immunoSEQ multiplex PCR, and TCRdb kept only the in-frame ones, dropping some. Of fewer than 350,000 clones in the sample, 14% to 15% are singletons; the top ten hold roughly 0.015%. Sequences were obtained from naive CD4+ T cells from blood. Receptors were obtained from a man aged 18 to 29 with type 1 diabetes. Each CDR3 is given with its conserved first and last residue. D genes are given only for firm matches. Size is omitted from some rows. Given values are once, few, many or a class for expanded clones.

NA	few	TRBV4-2	TRBJ1-6	CASSRGVPSGNSPLHF	TGTGCCAGCAGCCGCGGGGTGCCCTCGGGTAATTCACCCCTCCACTTT
NA	few	TRBV29-1	TRBJ1-1	CSVSRLHHDAEAFF	TGCAGCGTCTCAAGACTCCATCACGACGCTGAAGCTTTCTTT
TRBD2	few	TRBV9	TRBJ2-3	CASSVVAGGPDTQYF	TGTGCCAGCAGCGTAGTAGCGGGGGGGCCGGATACGCAGTATTTT
NA	NA	TRBV19	TRBJ2-3	CASSIAVPDTQYF	TGTGCCAGTAGTATAGCTGTCCCCGATACGCAGTATTTT
TRBD1	few	TRBV18	TRBJ1-1	CASSPQDRGGAFF	TGTGCCAGCTCACCGCAAGACAGGGGGGGGGCTTTCTTT
NA	NA	TRBV5-4	TRBJ1-1	CASSLVQGTEAFF	TGTGCCAGCAGCTTGGTTCAGGGGACTGAAGCTTTCTTT
NA	NA	TRBV19	TRBJ2-5	CASSTGVRETQYF	TGTGCCAGTAGTACGGGGGTCCGAGAGACCCAGTACTTC
NA	few	TRBV6-1	TRBJ2-1	CATPRDSRDYNEQFF	TGTGCCACCCCGAGGGATTCCCGTGACTACAATGAGCAGTTCTTC
NA	few	TRBV30	TRBJ2-5	CAWSLEETQYF	TGTGCCTGGAGTTTAGAAGAGACCCAGTACTTC
TRBD2	NA	TRBV2	TRBJ2-7	CASSLTSGSYEQYF	TGTGCCAGCAGTCTGACTAGCGGGAGTTACGAGCAGTACTTC
TRBD1	NA	TRBV13	TRBJ1-1	CASSSLWDRTSRRVNTEAFF	TGTGCCAGCAGCTCCCTTTGGGACAGAACCTCGCGTCGGGTGAACACTGAAGCTTTCTTT
NA	few	TRBV29-1	TRBJ2-1	CSVDRVGYEQFF	TGCAGCGTTGACAGGGTTGGTTATGAGCAGTTCTTC
NA	NA	TRBV5-1	TRBJ2-4	CASSLIPGVEGIQYF	TGCGCCAGCAGCTTGATCCCAGGGGTTGAAGGCATTCAGTACTTC
NA	NA	TRBV9	TRBJ2-3	CASSVGQLTDTQYF	TGTGCCAGCAGCGTAGGACAGCTCACAGATACGCAGTATTTT
NA	NA	TRBV18	TRBJ1-2	CASSPLPANYGYTF	TGTGCCAGCTCACCACTCCCAGCTAACTATGGCTACACCTTC
TRBD2	few	TRBV7-9	TRBJ2-1	CASSSGTSGYNEQFF	TGTGCCAGCAGCTCCGGGACTAGCGGATACAATGAGCAGTTCTTC
TRBD2	NA	TRBV27	TRBJ2-4	CASSLYGGYPPMAKNIQYF	TGTGCCAGCAGTTTATACGGGGGGTATCCGCCCATGGCCAAAAACATTCAGTACTTC
NA	few	TRBV30	TRBJ2-1	CAWSVRGTPHNEQFF	TGTGCCTGGAGTGTACGCGGGACTCCCCACAATGAGCAGTTCTTC
TRBD1	few	TRBV7-9	TRBJ2-7	CASSLQGATYEQYF	TGTGCCAGCAGCTTACAGGGGGCCACCTACGAGCAGTACTTC
TRBD1	NA	TRBV29-1	TRBJ1-4	CSAGQGNEKLFF	TGCAGCGCAGGACAGGGAAATGAAAAACTGTTTTTT
NA	NA	TRBV4-2	TRBJ2-1	CASSQYQEEFF	TGTGCCAGCAGCCAGTACCAGGAGGAGTTCTTC
TRBD2	NA	TRBV28	TRBJ2-7	CASSPPGLAPYEQYF	TGTGCCAGCAGCCCCCCGGGACTAGCTCCCTACGAGCAGTACTTC
NA	NA	TRBV11-2	TRBJ2-5	CASSLDRGETQYF	TGTGCCAGCAGCTTAGATCGGGGGGAGACCCAGTACTTC
TRBD1	few	TRBV5-4	TRBJ2-7	CASSSGQGDLEQYF	TGTGCCAGCAGCTCGGGACAGGGAGATTTGGAGCAGTACTTC
NA	NA	TRBV5-6	TRBJ2-1	CASSLTVGRNNEQFF	TGTGCCAGCAGCTTGACGGTAGGGAGAAACAATGAGCAGTTCTTC
TRBD2	few	TRBV30	TRBJ2-5	CAWREGWETQYF	TGTGCCTGGCGGGAGGGATGGGAGACCCAGTACTTC
TRBD2	few	TRBV2	TRBJ2-1	CASTGTSNEQFF	TGTGCCAGCACTGGGACTAGTAATGAGCAGTTCTTC
NA	NA	TRBV7-9	TRBJ1-1	CASSPRGDEAFF	TGTGCCAGCAGCCCCCGGGGGGATGAAGCTTTCTTT
NA	few	TRBV11-2	TRBJ2-7	CASSLEIAAEQYF	TGTGCCAGCAGCTTAGAAATAGCCGCCGAGCAGTACTTC
NA	NA	TRBV6-5	TRBJ2-5	CASSWDWGRETQYF	TGTGCCAGCAGTTGGGATTGGGGGCGGGAGACCCAGTACTTC
NA	few	TRBV9	TRBJ2-2	CASSVDQVFTGELFF	TGTGCCAGCAGCGTAGACCAGGTATTCACCGGGGAGCTGTTTTTT
TRBD1	few	TRBV15	TRBJ2-5	CATSGDRGLWETQYF	TGTGCCACCAGCGGGGACAGGGGGTTGTGGGAGACCCAGTACTTC
NA	NA	TRBV18	TRBJ2-3	CASSPPLRGADTQYF	TGTGCCAGCTCACCTCCCCTCAGGGGGGCAGATACGCAGTATTTT
NA	NA	TRBV18	TRBJ1-1	CASSPGQNTEAFF	TGTGCCAGCTCACCAGGCCAGAACACTGAAGCTTTCTTT
NA	once	TRBV5-6	TRBJ2-7	CASSLDPDEQYF	TGTGCCAGCAGCTTGGATCCCGACGAGCAGTACTTC
TRBD1	NA	TRBV7-2	TRBJ2-7	CASSLGQGAYYEQYF	TGTGCCAGCAGCCTCGGACAGGGGGCGTACTACGAGCAGTACTTC
TRBD2	NA	TRBV29-1	TRBJ2-2	CSVKGLRPTGELFF	TGCAGCGTTAAGGGACTACGTCCCACCGGGGAGCTGTTTTTT
TRBD2	NA	TRBV5-1	TRBJ2-7	CASSPRTSGHPYEKYEQYF	TGCGCCAGCAGCCCCCGGACTAGCGGGCATCCATACGAAAAATACGAGCAGTACTTC
NA	NA	TRBV11-2	TRBJ1-6	CASSLVRGGTGPISLHF	TGTGCCAGCAGCTTAGTCCGGGGGGGGACGGGGCCGATTTCCCTCCACTTT
TRBD1	few	TRBV28	TRBJ1-1	CASRAIVETGARDTEAFF	TGTGCCAGCAGAGCGATCGTGGAAACAGGGGCGAGGGACACTGAAGCTTTCTTT
NA	few	TRBV28	TRBJ2-5	CASSLYGGETQYF	TGTGCCAGCAGTTTATACGGGGGAGAGACCCAGTACTTC
NA	NA	TRBV25-1	TRBJ2-3	CASNDRLTQYF	TGTGCCAGCAATGACAGACTTACGCAGTATTTT
NA	few	TRBV6-1	TRBJ2-7	CASSEAGWTSYEQYF	TGTGCCAGCAGTGAAGCGGGGTGGACTTCCTACGAGCAGTACTTC
NA	few	TRBV9	TRBJ2-1	CASSVGRPNYNEQFF	TGTGCCAGCAGCGTAGGGCGGCCGAATTACAATGAGCAGTTCTTC
TRBD1	few	TRBV9	TRBJ1-5	CASSEGQGEQPQHF	TGTGCCAGCAGCGAGGGACAGGGGGAACAGCCCCAGCATTTT
TRBD2	few	TRBV4-2	TRBJ2-1	CASSRRGTSVIGEQFF	TGTGCCAGCAGCCGTAGGGGGACTAGCGTCATCGGTGAGCAGTTCTTC
NA	few	TRBV18	TRBJ1-4	CASSPPGQEKLFF	TGTGCCAGCTCACCACCTGGACAGGAAAAACTGTTTTTT
NA	NA	TRBV7-2	TRBJ2-7	CASSLWRAGYEQYF	TGTGCCAGCAGCTTATGGCGGGCGGGCTACGAGCAGTACTTC
NA	NA	TRBV29-1	TRBJ2-2	CSAISGSNTGELFF	TGCAGCGCCATAAGCGGATCGAACACCGGGGAGCTGTTTTTT
NA	few	TRBV4-1	TRBJ2-1	CASSPGGRSYNEQFF	TGCGCCAGCAGCCCCGGAGGGCGGAGCTACAATGAGCAGTTCTTC
NA	few	TRBV18	TRBJ1-2	CASSPNDRRYGYTF	TGTGCCAGCTCACCCAACGACAGGAGATATGGCTACACCTTC
NA	NA	TRBV5-1	TRBJ2-1	CATSFEGGVDEQFF	TGCGCCACTTCGTTTGAAGGCGGGGTCGATGAGCAGTTCTTC
NA	NA	TRBV18	TRBJ2-3	CASSLLATIRTDTQYF	TGTGCCAGCTCACTCCTCGCGACTATTAGGACAGATACGCAGTATTTT
NA	NA	TRBV7-2	TRBJ1-2	CASSLRQGPPGYTF	TGTGCCAGCAGCTTAAGGCAGGGCCCCCCTGGCTACACCTTC
TRBD2	few	TRBV4-3	TRBJ2-1	CASSPLAGGLSSYNEQFF	TGCGCCAGCAGTCCACTAGCGGGGGGGCTAAGCTCCTACAATGAGCAGTTCTTC